This is a list of T cell receptor beta chains from one sample in a study of OX40 agonist ivuxolimab in advanced cancers. Measured with immunoSEQ multiplex PCR; TCRdb has only the in-frame clones, and not every one. The repertoire holds 130,000 or so clones, less than 95% seen once, with roughly 1.1% in the top ten. Sequenced here: CD4+ or CD8+ T cells sorted from blood, sampled in a trial of the OX40 agonist ivuxolimab. The receptor set was obtained from an adult with an advanced solid tumor such as melanoma, head and neck, liver or kidney cancer. The CDR3 runs from the conserved cysteine through the conserved F or W. Fields, in order: clone size, J gene, V gene, D gene, CDR3 DNA, CDR3 protein. D genes are given only for firm matches. Clone size is given for some rows only: seen once, a few or many times, or a class if the clone is expanded.

>-|TRBJ1-2|TRBV30|-
TGTGCCTGGAGTTTTGCCACAGGCGATGGCTACACCTTC
CAWSFATGDGYTF
>-|TRBJ2-1|TRBV15|TRBD2
TGTGCCACCAGCAGGACTAGCGAGAAACACAATGAGCAGTTCTTC
CATSRTSEKHNEQFF
>-|TRBJ1-5|TRBV7-8|-
TGTGCCAGCAGCTCCCTGGGCAGCAATAGCAATCAGCCCCAGCATTTT
CASSSLGSNSNQPQHF
>-|TRBJ2-7|TRBV7-8|-
TGTGCCAGCAGCGCTTTGGTCTCCTACGAGCAGTACTTC
CASSALVSYEQYF
>-|TRBJ2-7|TRBV29-1|-
TGCAGCGTTGCAAAGACCCATGAGGCCTACGAGCAGTACTTC
CSVAKTHEAYEQYF
>-|TRBJ2-7|TRBV28|-
TGTGCCAGCAGTTTGCACGAGCAGTACTTC
CASSLHEQYF
>-|TRBJ2-1|TRBV6-1|TRBD2
TGTGCCAGCAGTGAAGGGTTAGGACTAGCGGGAGGTTACAATGAGCAGTTCTTC
CASSEGLGLAGGYNEQFF
>-|TRBJ2-1|TRBV5-1|TRBD2
TGCGCCAGCAGCAAAGGACTAGCGGGAGTATGGGACAATGAGCAGTTCTTC
CASSKGLAGVWDNEQFF
>-|TRBJ2-3|TRBV5-1|TRBD2
TGCGCCAGCAGCTCCCGACTAGCGGGTACAGATACGCAGTATTTT
CASSSRLAGTDTQYF
>once|TRBJ2-5|TRBV25-1|-
TGTGCCAGCAGTGAATGGGGCGGACAGTCTGAGACCCAGTACTTC
CASSEWGGQSETQYF
>-|TRBJ1-5|TRBV10-2|TRBD1
TGCGCCAGCACCTTGACAGGGTTCGGTCAGCCCCAGCATTTT
CASTLTGFGQPQHF
>-|TRBJ2-1|TRBV27|TRBD2
TGTGCCAGCAGCGGAGCGGGAAAGGACAATGAGCAGTTCTTC
CASSGAGKDNEQFF
>-|TRBJ2-1|TRBV6-5|-
TGTGCCAGCCTCGGACCAATCTACAATGAGCAGTTCTTC
CASLGPIYNEQFF
>-|TRBJ2-2|TRBV7-2|-
TGTGCCAGCAGCTTGGGCCCCACCGGGGAGCTGTTTTTT
CASSLGPTGELFF
>-|TRBJ1-1|TRBV28|-
TGTGCCAGCAGTTTTCGTCCGAACACTGAAGCTTTCTTT
CASSFRPNTEAFF
>-|TRBJ2-3|TRBV21-1|-
TGTGCCAGCAGCAAAGCTCTTAGACCAGCTGGGAGGACAGATACGCAGTATTTT
CASSKALRPAGRTDTQYF
>-|TRBJ1-5|TRBV27|TRBD1
TGTGCCAGCAGTCCCAGCCCCGACAGGGGAAATCAGCCCCAGCATTTT
CASSPSPDRGNQPQHF
>-|TRBJ2-1|TRBV9|TRBD2
TGTGCCAGCTGCCCGGGAGGGCCCTACAATGAGCAGTTCTTC
CASCPGGPYNEQFF
>-|TRBJ1-4|TRBV5-4|-
TGTGCCAGCAGCCCCTGGGGCAGGAATGAAAAACTGTTTTTT
CASSPWGRNEKLFF
>-|TRBJ1-1|TRBV4-1|TRBD1
TGCGCCAGCAGCCACCCCGGACAGGGATGGACTGAAGCTTTCTTT
CASSHPGQGWTEAFF
>-|TRBJ2-3|TRBV5-1|-
TGCGCCAGCAGTTCCAGCGGAGGGAGCACAGATACGCAGTATTTT
CASSSSGGSTDTQYF
>-|TRBJ1-1|TRBV27|-
TGTGCCAGCAGTTTAGTAGCGGGGGGGGTCACTGAAGCTTTCTTT
CASSLVAGGVTEAFF
>once|TRBJ1-5|TRBV11-2|TRBD1
TGTGCCAGCAGTTTACAGGGGCAGCCCCAGCATTTT
CASSLQGQPQHF
>-|TRBJ2-3|TRBV5-4|-
TGTGCCAGCAGTCCCCGTCAGGCAGGGGGCACAGATACGCAGTATTTT
CASSPRQAGGTDTQYF
>-|TRBJ2-3|TRBV11-2|-
TGTGCCAGCAGCTCCTCAGGGCTAGATACGCAGTATTTT
CASSSSGLDTQYF
>-|TRBJ2-3|TRBV7-9|TRBD1
TGTGCCAGCCGCCTTGGGACAGCTAGCACAGATACGCAGTATTTT
CASRLGTASTDTQYF
>-|TRBJ2-1|TRBV15|TRBD2
TGTGCCACCAGCAGGGGACTAGCGGGAACAGGTCGCGCCGGAGATGAGCAGTTCTTC
CATSRGLAGTGRAGDEQFF
>-|TRBJ2-1|TRBV2|-
TGTGCCAGCAGTTATAGCGGTGGTGAGCAGTTCTTC
CASSYSGGEQFF
>once|TRBJ2-1|TRBV2|TRBD2
TGTGCCAGCAGGGGAACTAGCGGACTCTACAATGAGCAGTTCTTC
CASRGTSGLYNEQFF
>-|TRBJ2-7|TRBV29-1|TRBD2
TGCAGCGCACTAGCGGGAGGGACGTCCTACGAGCAGTACTTC
CSALAGGTSYEQYF
>-|TRBJ1-5|TRBV7-9|-
TGTGCCAGCAGCTTAAGTGATGCGCAGGGCCGGCAGCCCCAGCATTTT
CASSLSDAQGRQPQHF
>-|TRBJ1-1|TRBV7-3|TRBD1
TGTGCCAGCAGCTCCACAGGGGGACACACTGAAGCTTTCTTT
CASSSTGGHTEAFF
>-|TRBJ1-2|TRBV7-2|-
TGTGCCAGCAGCTTAGAGAGGGGCAACAACTATGGCTACACCTTC
CASSLERGNNYGYTF
>-|TRBJ1-5|TRBV5-8|TRBD1
TGTGCCAGCAGCCTGGACAGGGGTGTCGGCAATCAGCCCCAGCATTTT
CASSLDRGVGNQPQHF
>-|TRBJ2-1|TRBV19|TRBD1
TGTGCCAGTAGTCCGACAGGGGGGTATGAGCAGTTCTTC
CASSPTGGYEQFF
>-|TRBJ1-1|TRBV5-4|TRBD1
TGTGCCAGCAGTCGGGGACAGGATTTTAACACTGAAGCTTTCTTT
CASSRGQDFNTEAFF
>-|TRBJ2-7|TRBV4-1|TRBD1
TGCGCCAGCAGCCAAGATTCCGGGACAGGTGGCTACGAGCAGTACTTC
CASSQDSGTGGYEQYF
>-|TRBJ1-1|TRBV28|-
TGTGCCAGCAGTATCCCGGACAGGAACACTGAAGCTTTCTTT
CASSIPDRNTEAFF
>-|TRBJ2-3|TRBV2|-
TGTGCCAGCAGTTGGGGACACCCAAGCACAGATACGCAGTATTTT
CASSWGHPSTDTQYF
>once|TRBJ2-7|TRBV29-1|TRBD2
TGCAGCGTAAACCCCGGGACTAGCTCCTACGAGCAGTACTTC
CSVNPGTSSYEQYF
>-|TRBJ1-2|TRBV11-2|-
TGTGCCAGCAGCTCGAAATCTCGGGGTGACTATGGCTACACCTTC
CASSSKSRGDYGYTF
>-|TRBJ1-5|TRBV27|-
TGTGCCAGCAGTATAGGGGGGGGGCGGCGGTCACAGCCCCAGCATTTT
CASSIGGGRRSQPQHF
>-|TRBJ2-1|TRBV7-8|TRBD2
TGTGCCAGCAGCTTCCTCGCGCTAGCGGGTTATGATGAGCAGTTCTTC
CASSFLALAGYDEQFF
>once|TRBJ1-2|TRBV7-8|-
TGTGCCAATCTAAGCGGCGGAGGCGGCTACACCTTC
CANLSGGGGYTF
>-|TRBJ2-7|TRBV19|-
TGTGCCAGTAGTATAGGCTCTGTTGAGTACGAGCAGTACTTC
CASSIGSVEYEQYF
>-|TRBJ2-1|TRBV7-2|-
TGTGCCAGCAGCTTAGTGATCAGGGGCAATGAGCAGTTCTTC
CASSLVIRGNEQFF
>-|TRBJ1-2|TRBV6-6|-
TGTGCCAGCAGTTACTCGGGCGTCCCGGCTATCGATGGCTACACCTTC
CASSYSGVPAIDGYTF
>-|TRBJ1-2|TRBV28|-
TGTGCCAGCAGAGTACCCAACAGGGTTGGCTACACCTTC
CASRVPNRVGYTF
>-|TRBJ1-2|TRBV28|-
TGTGCCAGCAGTTCCAACATTGAATACTACACCTTC
CASSSNIEYYTF